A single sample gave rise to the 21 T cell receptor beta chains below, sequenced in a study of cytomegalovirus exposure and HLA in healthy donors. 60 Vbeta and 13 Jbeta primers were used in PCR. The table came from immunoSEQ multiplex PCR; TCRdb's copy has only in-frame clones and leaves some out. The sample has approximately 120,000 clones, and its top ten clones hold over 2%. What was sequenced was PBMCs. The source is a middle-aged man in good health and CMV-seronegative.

CDR3 coding DNA: TGCGCCAGCCCGACAGGGGGCTCTGGAAACACCATATATTTT. It encodes CASPTGGSGNTIYF. The V gene is TRBV10-1, the J gene TRBJ1-3; 9 bases agree with TRBD1. Germline CDR1 WNHNN, CDR2 SYGVQD (reference sequence). After removal of 8 bases from V and 0 bases from J, the junction contained 2 bases not matched to a gene. The CDR3 loop spans 14 amino acids.

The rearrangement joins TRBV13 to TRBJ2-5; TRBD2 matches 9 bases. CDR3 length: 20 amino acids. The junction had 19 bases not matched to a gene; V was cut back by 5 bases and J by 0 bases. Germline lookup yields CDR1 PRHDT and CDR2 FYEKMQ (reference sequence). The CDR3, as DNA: TGTGCCAGCAGCCCGTACTCGAGACTAGCGGAGGGGAAGTACCAAGAGACCCAGTACTTC. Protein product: CASSPYSRLAEGKYQETQYF.

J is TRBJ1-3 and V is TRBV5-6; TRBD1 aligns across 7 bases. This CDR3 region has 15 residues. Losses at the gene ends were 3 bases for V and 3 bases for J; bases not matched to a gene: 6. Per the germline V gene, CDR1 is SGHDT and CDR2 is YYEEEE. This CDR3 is CASSWKTGFGNTIYF. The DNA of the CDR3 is TGTGCCAGCAGCTGGAAGACAGGGTTTGGAAACACCATATATTTT. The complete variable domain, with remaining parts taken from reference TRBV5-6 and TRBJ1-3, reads DAGVTQSPTHLIKTRGQQVTLRCSPKSGHDTVSWYQQALGQGPQFIFQYYEEEERQRGNFPDRFSGHQFPNYSSELNVNALLLGDSALYLCASSWKTGFGNTIYFGEGSWLTVV.

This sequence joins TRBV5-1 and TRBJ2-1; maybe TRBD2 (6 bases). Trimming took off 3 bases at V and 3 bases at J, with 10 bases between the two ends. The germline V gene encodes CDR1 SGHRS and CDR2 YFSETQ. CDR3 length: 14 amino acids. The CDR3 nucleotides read TGCGCCAGCAGCTCCTGGGGGGACTACAATGAGCAGTTCTTC. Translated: CASSSWGDYNEQFF.

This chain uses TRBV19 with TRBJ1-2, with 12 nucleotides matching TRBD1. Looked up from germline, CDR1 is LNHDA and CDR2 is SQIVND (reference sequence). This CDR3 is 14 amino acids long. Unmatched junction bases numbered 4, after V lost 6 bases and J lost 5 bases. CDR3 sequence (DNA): TGTGCCAGTAGGGGACAGGGGGCTGGGTATGGCTACACCTTC. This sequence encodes CASRGQGAGYGYTF.

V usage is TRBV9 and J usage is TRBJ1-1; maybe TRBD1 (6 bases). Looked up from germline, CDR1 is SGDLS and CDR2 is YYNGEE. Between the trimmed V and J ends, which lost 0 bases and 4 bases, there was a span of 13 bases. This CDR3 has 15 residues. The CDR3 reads CASSVVQGGGTEAFF. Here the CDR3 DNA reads TGTGCCAGCAGCGTAGTACAGGGAGGGGGCACTGAAGCTTTCTTT.

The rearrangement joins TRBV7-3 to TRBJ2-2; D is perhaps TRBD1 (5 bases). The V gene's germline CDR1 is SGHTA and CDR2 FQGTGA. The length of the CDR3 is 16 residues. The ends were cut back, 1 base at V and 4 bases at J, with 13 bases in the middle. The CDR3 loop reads CASSLSPSTVTGELFF. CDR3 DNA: TGTGCCAGCAGCTTAAGTCCATCGACAGTCACCGGGGAGCTGTTTTTT. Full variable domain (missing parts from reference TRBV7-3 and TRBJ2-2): GAGVSQTPSNKVTEKGKYVELRCDPISGHTALYWYRQSLGQGPEFLIYFQGTGAADDSGLPNDRFFAVRPEGSVSTLKIQRTERGDSAVYLCASSLSPSTVTGELFFGEGSRLTVL.

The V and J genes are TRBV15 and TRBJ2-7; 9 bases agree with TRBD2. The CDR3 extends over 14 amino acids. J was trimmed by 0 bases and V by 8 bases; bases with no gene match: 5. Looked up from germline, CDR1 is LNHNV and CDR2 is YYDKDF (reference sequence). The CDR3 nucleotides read TGTGCCACCTCTGCGGGGGGGGCCTCCTACGAGCAGTACTTC. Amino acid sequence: CATSAGGASYEQYF.

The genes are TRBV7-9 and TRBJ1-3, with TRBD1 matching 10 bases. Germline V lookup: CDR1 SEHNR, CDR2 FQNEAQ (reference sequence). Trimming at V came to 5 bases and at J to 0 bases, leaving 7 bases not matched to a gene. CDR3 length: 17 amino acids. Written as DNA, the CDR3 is TGTGCCAGCAGCACCGACCGGACAGGGGGCTCTGGAAACACCATATATTTT. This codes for CASSTDRTGGSGNTIYF.

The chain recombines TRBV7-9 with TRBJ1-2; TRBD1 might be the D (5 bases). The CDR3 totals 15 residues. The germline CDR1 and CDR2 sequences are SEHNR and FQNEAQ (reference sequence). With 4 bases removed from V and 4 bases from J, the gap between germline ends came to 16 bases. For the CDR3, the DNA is TGTGCCAGCAGCTCTACAGGCAATAGTCTCTATGGCTACACCTTC. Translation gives CASSSTGNSLYGYTF. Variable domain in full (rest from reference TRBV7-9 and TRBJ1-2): DTGVSQNPRHKITKRGQNVTFRCDPISEHNRLYWYRQTLGQGPEFLTYFQNEAQLEKSRLLSDRFSAERPKGSFSTLEIQRTEQGDSAMYLCASSSTGNSLYGYTFGSGTRLTVV.

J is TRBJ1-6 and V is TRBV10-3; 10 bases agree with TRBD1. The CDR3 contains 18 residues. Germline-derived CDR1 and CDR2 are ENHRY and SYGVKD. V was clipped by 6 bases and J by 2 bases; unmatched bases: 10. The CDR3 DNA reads TGTGCCATCAGCGAGCGCGGGACAGGGGTTGCCTATAATTCACCCCTCCACTTT. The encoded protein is CAISERGTGVAYNSPLHF.

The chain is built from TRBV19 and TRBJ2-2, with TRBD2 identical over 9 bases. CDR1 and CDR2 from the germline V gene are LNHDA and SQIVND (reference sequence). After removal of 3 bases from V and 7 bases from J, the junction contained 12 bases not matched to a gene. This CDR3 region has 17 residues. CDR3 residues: CASSIFNSGSVSGELFF. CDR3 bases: TGTGCCAGTAGTATCTTTAATAGCGGGAGTGTGAGCGGGGAGCTGTTTTTT. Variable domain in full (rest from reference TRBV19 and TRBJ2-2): DGGITQSPKYLFRKEGQNVTLSCEQNLNHDAMYWYRQDPGQGLRLIYYSQIVNDFQKGDIAEGYSVSREKKESFPLTVTSAQKNPTAFYLCASSIFNSGSVSGELFFGEGSRLTVL.

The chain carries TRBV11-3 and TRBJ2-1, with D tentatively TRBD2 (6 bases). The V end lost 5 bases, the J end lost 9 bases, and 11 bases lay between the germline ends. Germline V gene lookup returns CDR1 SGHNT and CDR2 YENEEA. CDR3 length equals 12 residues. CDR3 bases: TGTGCCAGCAGCCTGGGGGGACGTGAGCAGTTCTTC. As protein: CASSLGGREQFF.

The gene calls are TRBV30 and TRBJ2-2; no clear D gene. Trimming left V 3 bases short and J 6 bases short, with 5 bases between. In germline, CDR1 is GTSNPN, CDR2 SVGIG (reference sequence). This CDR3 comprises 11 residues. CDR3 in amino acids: CAWRRAGELFF. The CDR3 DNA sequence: TGTGCCTGGAGGCGTGCCGGGGAGCTGTTTTTT.

CDR3 bases: TGTGCCAGCAGCCAGGCGAATGTTCAGCCCCAGCATTTT. Encoded protein: CASSQANVQPQHF. This chain joins TRBV5-5 and TRBJ1-5; D is undetermined. Deletions cut 4 bases from V and 6 bases from J, with 11 bases between. The CDR3 length is 13 residues. Germline V gene lookup returns CDR1 SGHKS and CDR2 YYEKEE (reference sequence).

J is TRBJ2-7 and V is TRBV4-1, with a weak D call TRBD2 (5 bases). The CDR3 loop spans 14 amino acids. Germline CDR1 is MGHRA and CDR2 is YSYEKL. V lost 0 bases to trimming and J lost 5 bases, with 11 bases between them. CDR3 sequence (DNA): TGCGCCAGCAGCCAAGAAGGGCTAGCCCACGAGCAGTACTTC. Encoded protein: CASSQEGLAHEQYF.

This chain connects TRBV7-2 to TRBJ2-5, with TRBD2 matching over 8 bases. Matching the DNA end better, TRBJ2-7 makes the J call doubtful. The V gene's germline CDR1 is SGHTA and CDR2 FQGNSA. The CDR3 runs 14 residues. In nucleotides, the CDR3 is TGTGCCACCGGGGGGGGGACAAAAACCTACGAGCAGTACTTC. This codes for CATGGGTKTYEQYF.

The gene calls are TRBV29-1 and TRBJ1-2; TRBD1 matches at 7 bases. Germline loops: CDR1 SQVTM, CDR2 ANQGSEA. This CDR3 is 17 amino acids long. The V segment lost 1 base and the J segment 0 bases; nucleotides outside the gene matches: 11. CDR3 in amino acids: CSVEGQIGQAANYGYTF. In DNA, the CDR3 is TGCAGCGTTGAAGGCCAGATCGGACAGGCAGCTAACTATGGCTACACCTTC.

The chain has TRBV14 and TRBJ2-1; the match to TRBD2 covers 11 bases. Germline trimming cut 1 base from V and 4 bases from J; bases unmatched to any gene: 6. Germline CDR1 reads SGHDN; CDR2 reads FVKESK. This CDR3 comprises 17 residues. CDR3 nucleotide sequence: TGTGCCAGCAGCCAAGCCCTTCGACTAGCGGGATACAATGAGCAGTTCTTC. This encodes CASSQALRLAGYNEQFF.

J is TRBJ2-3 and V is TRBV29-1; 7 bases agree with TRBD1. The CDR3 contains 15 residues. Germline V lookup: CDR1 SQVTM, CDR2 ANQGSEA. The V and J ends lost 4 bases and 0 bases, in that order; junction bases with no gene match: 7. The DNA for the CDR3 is TGCAGCGTTGGCCAGACAGGGTCGAGCACAGATACGCAGTATTTT. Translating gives CSVGQTGSSTDTQYF.

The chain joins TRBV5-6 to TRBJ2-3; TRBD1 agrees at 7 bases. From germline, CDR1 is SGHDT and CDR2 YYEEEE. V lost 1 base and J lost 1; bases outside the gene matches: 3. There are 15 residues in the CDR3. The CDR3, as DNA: TGTGCCAGCAGCTTGCTTCAGGGGGGCACAGATACGCAGTATTTT. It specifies CASSLLQGGTDTQYF.